This entry describes one TCR beta chain. The data were obtained in a study of T-cell reconstitution after alpha-beta-depleted transplantation in children. Trimming pared 5 bases from V and 6 bases from J, leaving 20 bases between. In germline, CDR1 is MDHEN, CDR2 SYDVKM. The CDR3 runs to 15 residues. Preparation of the TCRbeta library involved a method that used unique molecular identifiers. Each CDR3 protein gets one entry after TCRdb re-called the PCR reads with MiXCR. Here the sample spans fewer than 750,000 distinct CDR3 sequences, about 21% being singletons. Here the sequenced sample was PBMCs, mostly from graft donor cells, taken 360 days after TCRalphabeta/CD19-depleted stem cell transplant. The chain joins TRBV28 to TRBJ2-7; D may be TRBD2 (6 bases). The TCR was taken from a boy in the first two years of life who had a stem cell transplant for acute myeloid leukemia, so the T cells may come from the graft donor. DNA of the CDR3: TGTGCCAGCAGTGCTAACCCGGCGCGGGATTTCGAGCAGTACGTC. Its protein product is CASSANPARDFEQYV.